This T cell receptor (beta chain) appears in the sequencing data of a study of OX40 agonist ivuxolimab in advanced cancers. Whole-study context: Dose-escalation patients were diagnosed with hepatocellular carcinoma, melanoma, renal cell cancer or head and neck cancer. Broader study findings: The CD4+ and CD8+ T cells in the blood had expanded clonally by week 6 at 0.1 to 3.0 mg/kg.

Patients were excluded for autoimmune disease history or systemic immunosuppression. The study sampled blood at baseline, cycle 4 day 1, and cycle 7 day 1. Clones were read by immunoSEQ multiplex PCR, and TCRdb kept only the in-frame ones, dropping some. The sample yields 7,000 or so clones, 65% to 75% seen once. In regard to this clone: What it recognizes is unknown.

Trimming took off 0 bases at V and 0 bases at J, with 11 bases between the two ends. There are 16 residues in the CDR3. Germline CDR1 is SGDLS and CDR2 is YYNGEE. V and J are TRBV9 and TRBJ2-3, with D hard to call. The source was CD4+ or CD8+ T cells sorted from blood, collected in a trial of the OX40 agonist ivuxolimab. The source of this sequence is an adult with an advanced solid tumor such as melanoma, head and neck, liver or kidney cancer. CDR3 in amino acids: CASSVGPGYSTDTQYF. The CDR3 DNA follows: TGTGCCAGCAGCGTAGGTCCGGGTTACAGCACAGATACGCAGTATTTT.